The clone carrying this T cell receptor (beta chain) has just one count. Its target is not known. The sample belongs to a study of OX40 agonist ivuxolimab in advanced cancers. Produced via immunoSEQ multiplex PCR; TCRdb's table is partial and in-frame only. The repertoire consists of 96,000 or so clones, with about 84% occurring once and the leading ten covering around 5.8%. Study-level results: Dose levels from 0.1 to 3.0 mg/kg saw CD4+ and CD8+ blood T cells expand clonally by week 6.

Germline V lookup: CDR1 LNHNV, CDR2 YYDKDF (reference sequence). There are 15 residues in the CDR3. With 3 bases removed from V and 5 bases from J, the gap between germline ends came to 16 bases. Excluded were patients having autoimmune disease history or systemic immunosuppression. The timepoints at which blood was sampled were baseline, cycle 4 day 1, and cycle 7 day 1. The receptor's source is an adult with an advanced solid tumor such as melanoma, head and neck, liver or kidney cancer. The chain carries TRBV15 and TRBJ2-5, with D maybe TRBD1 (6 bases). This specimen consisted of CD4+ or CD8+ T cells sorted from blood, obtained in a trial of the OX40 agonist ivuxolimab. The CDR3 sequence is CATSSLTGLGETQYF. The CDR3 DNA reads TGTGCCACCAGCAGCTTAACAGGGTTGGGGGAGACCCAGTACTTC.